These 20 T cell receptor beta chains originate from one sample sequenced in a study of a mutant IDH1 vaccine in newly diagnosed glioma. Generated by immunoSEQ multiplex PCR, the TCRdb table keeps only in-frame clones and is missing some. The sample has about 53,000 clones; 82% are singletons. Noted time point: week 5, during vaccination. Every single dose of the vaccine, 300 ug of mutant IDH1 20-mer peptide, came with topical imiquimod. These TCRs' antigens remain unknown. Sequencing was performed on PBMCs, taken from a glioma patient whose treatment included an IDH1 peptide vaccine. All receptors come from a woman younger than 35 with glioma. Some clones in this sample may be carry-over from other donors' samples.

The chain recombines TRBV5-1 with TRBJ1-1; no clear D gene. The CDR3 spans 13 residues. Germline-derived CDR1 and CDR2 are SGHRS and YFSETQ. Trimming pared 1 base from V and 6 bases from J, leaving 10 bases between. The CDR3 bases are TGCGCCAGCAGCTTGTCCCCCGCGGCTGAAGCTTTCTTT. It codes for CASSLSPAAEAFF.

The chain carries TRBV7-2 and TRBJ2-2; 8 nucleotides agree with TRBD2. J gave up 4 bases and V 1 base, and 2 bases lay outside the gene matches. The CDR3 totals 15 residues. The germline gives CDR1 SGHTA, CDR2 FQGNSA. DNA of the CDR3: TGTGCCAGCAGCTTAGGACTAGCGCGCACCGGGGAGCTGTTTTTT. Translated, it gives CASSLGLARTGELFF.

This clone was recorded once. V is TRBV5-1 and J is TRBJ1-4, with a possible D match to TRBD1 (5 bases). The length of the CDR3 is 14 residues. Trimming removed 4 bases at V and 4 bases at J, with 11 bases between. Germline assignment: CDR1 SGHRS and CDR2 YFSETQ. CDR3 sequence (DNA): TGCGCCAGCAGCGCGGACACTGTTAATGAAAAACTGTTTTTT. This translates into CASSADTVNEKLFF.

The genes are TRBV27 and TRBJ1-2; 12 nucleotides agree with TRBD1. The V gene end was trimmed by 5 bases and the J gene end by 7 bases; junction bases not matched to a gene: 8. The CDR3 covers 15 residues. Germline lookup yields CDR1 MNHEY and CDR2 SMNVEV (reference sequence). CDR3 loop: CASSPGTGGQRGYTF. CDR3 bases: TGTGCCAGCAGTCCAGGGACAGGGGGCCAACGTGGCTACACCTTC.

The chain couples TRBV5-6 to TRBJ1-1; D remains ambiguous. V was pared by 10 bases and J by 12 bases, with 19 bases between. CDR3 length: 11 amino acids. CDR1 SGHDT and CDR2 YYEEEE come from the germline V gene. The CDR3 here is CAGSASGFTFF. CDR3 in DNA: TGTGCCGGCTCAGCGTCCGGGTTCACTTTCTTT.

The sample holds one count of this clone. The chain joins TRBV5-1 to TRBJ2-7; TRBD2 matches at 12 bases. Germline-derived CDR1 and CDR2 are SGHRS and YFSETQ. V dropped 0 bases and J dropped 7; count of bases not matched to a gene: 5. This CDR3 contains 15 residues. CDR3 protein: CASSLGLAGVNEQYF. In DNA, the CDR3 is TGCGCCAGCAGCTTGGGACTAGCGGGGGTGAATGAGCAGTACTTC.

With regard to this clone: This CDR3 is missing its conserved last phenylalanine or tryptophan, likely due to a read error. The DNA is omitted, as the CDR3 cannot be located on it reliably, and the CDR3 follows TCRdb's listing. The chain links TRBV6-6 to TRBJ2-7. Counting both end residues, the CDR3 totals 16 amino acids. Germline V CDR1 and CDR2: MNHNY, SVGAGI (reference sequence). The CDR3 here is CASSYSRGGLPYERYS.

The V and J genes are TRBV6-6 and TRBJ2-1; D may be TRBD2 (6 bases). Trimming pared 7 bases from V and 6 bases from J, leaving 19 bases between. The CDR3 is 15 residues long. CDR1 is MNHNY, CDR2 SVGAGI, per germline (reference sequence). This CDR3 reads CASKYRDLASNEQFF. The DNA for the CDR3 is TGTGCCAGCAAATACCGGGACTTAGCTAGCAATGAGCAGTTCTTC.

The chain recombines TRBV5-1 with TRBJ1-6, with 10 bases matching TRBD1. V was clipped by 5 bases and J by 7 bases; unmatched bases: 9. Germline V CDR1 and CDR2: SGHRS, YFSETQ. This CDR3 region has 16 residues. The CDR3 here is CASRGPGGQGNSPLHF. DNA for the CDR3: TGCGCCAGCAGGGGGCCAGGGGGACAGGGGAATTCACCCCTCCACTTT.

The chain couples TRBV2 to TRBJ1-4; D is unclear. The CDR3 spans 14 residues. Looked up from germline, CDR1 is SNHLY and CDR2 is FYNNEI. Trimming took off 3 bases at V and 4 bases at J, with 9 bases between the two ends. CDR3: CASSDTYFNEKLFF. CDR3 bases: TGTGCCAGCAGTGATACCTATTTTAATGAAAAACTGTTTTTT. Complete variable domain (other parts from reference TRBV2 and TRBJ1-4): EPEVTQTPSHQVTQMGQEVILRCVPISNHLYFYWYRQILGQKVEFLVSFYNNEISEKSEIFDDQFSVERPDGSNFTLKIRSTKLEDSAMYFCASSDTYFNEKLFFGSGTQLSVL.

The chain is built from TRBV5-8 and TRBJ1-5; no clear D gene. The CDR3 is 16 residues long. Germline V gene sequence: CDR1 SGHTS, CDR2 YDEGEE. V shed 4 bases and J shed 1 base, with 15 bases lying between them. CDR3 nucleotides: TGTGCCAGCAGCCTGAACCCGTCACCGAGCAATCAGCCCCAGCATTTT. The encoded protein is CASSLNPSPSNQPQHF. Based on the CDR3 plus reference TRBV5-8 and TRBJ1-5, the full variable domain is EAGVTQSPTHLIKTRGQQATLRCSPISGHTSVYWYQQALGLGLQFLLWYDEGEERNRGNFPPRFSGRQFPNYSSELNVNALELEDSALYLCASSLNPSPSNQPQHFGDGTRLSIL.

The chain has TRBV27 and TRBJ2-7; 8 bases map to TRBD2. CDR1 is MNHEY, CDR2 SMNVEV, per germline (reference sequence). The CDR3 covers 17 residues. With V trimmed by 3 bases and J by 7 bases, 17 bases remained unmatched. CDR3 DNA sequence: TGTGCCAGCAGTTTTACCTCAACTAGCGGAGCCTCGAGGGAGCAGTACTTC. Translating gives CASSFTSTSGASREQYF.

The chain joins TRBV5-6 to TRBJ2-7, with TRBD1 as a possible D gene (7 bases). Germline loops: CDR1 SGHDT, CDR2 YYEEEE. The V and J ends lost 4 bases and 7 bases respectively, with 15 bases between them. There are 13 residues in the CDR3. The CDR3 region has the DNA TGTGCCAGCAGCCCCACAGGGGCGGGGGAGCAGTACTTC. It codes for CASSPTGAGEQYF.

This chain links TRBV19 with TRBJ1-5, with D maybe TRBD1 (5 bases). The CDR3 is 15 residues long. Trimming pared 5 bases from V and 4 bases from J, leaving 15 bases between. Germline V gene sequence: CDR1 LNHDA, CDR2 SQIVND (reference sequence). The chain's CDR3 is CASSLSGTLNQPQHF. In DNA form, the CDR3 reads TGTGCCAGTAGTCTTTCCGGGACGCTAAATCAGCCCCAGCATTTT.

The rearrangement links TRBV7-9 to TRBJ1-6; tentative D call: TRBD1 (6 bases). Germline V gene data show CDR1 as SEHNR and CDR2 as FQNEAQ (reference sequence). V was clipped by 1 base and J by 7 bases, with 14 bases between them. The CDR3 length is 16 residues. The CDR3 region is CASSLGSGRGNSPLHF. CDR3 nucleotides: TGTGCCAGCAGCTTAGGGTCCGGCAGGGGAAATTCACCCCTCCACTTT.

This sequence joins TRBV19 and TRBJ1-6; no clear D gene. CDR3 length: 13 residues. CDR1 is LNHDA, CDR2 SQIVND, per germline (reference sequence). Trimming removed 3 bases at V and 9 bases at J, with 9 bases between. In DNA, the CDR3 is TGTGCCAGTAGTATGATGAATTTTTCACCCCTCCACTTT. It is translated as CASSMMNFSPLHF.

This clone showed up just a few times. This sequence joins TRBV10-1 and TRBJ2-7; D gene unclear. The CDR3 length is 13 residues. Germline loops: CDR1 WNHNN, CDR2 SYGVQD (reference sequence). V was shortened by 6 bases and J by 0 bases, with 9 bases between the two germline ends. CDR3 amino acids: CASSRWPSYEQYF. The CDR3 DNA follows: TGCGCCAGCAGCCGGTGGCCCTCCTACGAGCAGTACTTC.

This sequence joins TRBV29-1 and TRBJ2-1; 11 bases fit TRBD2. The CDR3 runs to 13 residues. V dropped 4 bases and J dropped 10; count of bases not matched to a gene: 6. The germline V gene has CDR1 SQVTM and CDR2 ANQGSEA. CDR3 sequence reads: CSVGGTSGQEQFF. CDR3 bases: TGCAGCGTTGGCGGGACTAGCGGTCAGGAGCAGTTCTTC.

The gene calls are TRBV18 and TRBJ1-1; D uncertain. Trimming cost V 1 base and J 3 bases, with 9 bases left between them. The CDR3 length is 14 residues. The germline CDR1 and CDR2 sequences are KGHSH and LQKENI. The CDR3 region has the DNA TGTGCCAGCTCACCACAGCCAAGGGACACTGAAGCTTTCTTT. Translation: CASSPQPRDTEAFF. Complete variable domain (other parts from reference TRBV18 and TRBJ1-1): NAGVMQNPRHLVRRRGQEARLRCSPMKGHSHVYWYRQLPEEGLKFMVYLQKENIIDESGMPKERFSAEFPKEGPSILRIQQVVRGDSAAYFCASSPQPRDTEAFFGQGTRLTVV.

J is TRBJ1-2 and V is TRBV6-5; D gene uncertain. Trimming pared 6 bases from V and 3 bases from J, leaving 17 bases between. From germline, CDR1 is MNHEY and CDR2 SVGAGI. The CDR3 loop spans 15 amino acids. The CDR3 DNA is TGTGCCAGCAGGGCAGGAACCCTATTGTACTATGGCTACACCTTC. The encoded protein is CASRAGTLLYYGYTF.